The 6 T cell receptor beta chains in this list originate from one sample, sequenced in a study of OX40 agonist ivuxolimab in advanced cancers. Assay used: immunoSEQ multiplex PCR; TCRdb lists only in-frame clones, some missing. Seen here are about 94,000 clones, roughly 84% observed once, and the top ten hold approximately 0.3%. The sample here was CD4+ or CD8+ T cells sorted from blood, taken in a trial of the OX40 agonist ivuxolimab. The receptors were sampled from an adult with an advanced solid tumor such as melanoma, head and neck, liver or kidney cancer.

The chain has TRBV5-1 and TRBJ2-3; 11 bases are shared with TRBD2. This CDR3 comprises 17 residues. V lost 1 base and J lost 3; bases outside the gene matches: 7. CDR1 is SGHRS and CDR2 is YFSETQ in the germline V gene. The CDR3 DNA is TGCGCCAGCAGCTTGTTTGGCGCTAGCGGGGGGACAGATACGCAGTATTTT. The encoded protein is CASSLFGASGGTDTQYF.

A single count supports this clone. The chain uses TRBV4-3 and TRBJ2-1; no firm D call. From germline, CDR1 is LGHNA and CDR2 YSLEER. The V end was cut by 4 bases, the J end by 6 bases, with 16 bases between. The CDR3 sequence is 15 residues long. The CDR3 nucleotides read TGCGCCAGCAGCCCCTCGGACGGGTGGGCCAATGAGCAGTTCTTC. Protein: CASSPSDGWANEQFF.

The genes are TRBV5-8 and TRBJ1-4, with D uncertain. Germline V gives CDR1 SGHTS, CDR2 YDEGEE. The CDR3 has 16 residues. Trimming pared 0 bases from V and 7 bases from J, leaving 16 bases between. CDR3 region: CASSLVSSMKSEKLFF. The DNA for the CDR3 is TGTGCCAGCAGCTTGGTATCCTCGATGAAAAGTGAAAAACTGTTTTTT.

The chain is built from TRBV10-3 and TRBJ2-7, with TRBD1 matching 8 bases. Looked up from germline, CDR1 is ENHRY and CDR2 is SYGVKD. There are 15 residues in the CDR3. J gave up 6 bases and V 0 bases, and 7 bases lay outside the gene matches. The CDR3 reads CAISESRTGPSEQYF. Here the CDR3 DNA reads TGTGCCATCAGTGAGTCGAGGACAGGGCCCTCCGAGCAGTACTTC.

This clone was recorded once. V and J are TRBV7-6 and TRBJ2-5, with 11 bases identical to TRBD1. After removal of 3 bases from V and 5 bases from J, the junction contained 5 bases not matched to a gene. CDR1 SGHVS and CDR2 FNYEAQ come from the germline V gene. This CDR3 has 15 amino acids. The CDR3 sequence is CASSFGTGGSETQYF. The DNA of the CDR3 is TGTGCCAGCAGCTTCGGGACAGGGGGATCCGAGACCCAGTACTTC.

The chain recombines TRBV30 with TRBJ2-3, with D perhaps TRBD1 or TRBD2 (5 bases each). The CDR3 sequence is 14 residues long. V lost 0 bases and J 4 bases, leaving 11 bases between the germline ends. CDR1 is GTSNPN and CDR2 is SVGIG in the germline V gene (reference sequence). This CDR3 reads CAWSVDLGADTQYF. CDR3 in DNA: TGTGCCTGGAGTGTGGACCTGGGGGCAGATACGCAGTATTTT.